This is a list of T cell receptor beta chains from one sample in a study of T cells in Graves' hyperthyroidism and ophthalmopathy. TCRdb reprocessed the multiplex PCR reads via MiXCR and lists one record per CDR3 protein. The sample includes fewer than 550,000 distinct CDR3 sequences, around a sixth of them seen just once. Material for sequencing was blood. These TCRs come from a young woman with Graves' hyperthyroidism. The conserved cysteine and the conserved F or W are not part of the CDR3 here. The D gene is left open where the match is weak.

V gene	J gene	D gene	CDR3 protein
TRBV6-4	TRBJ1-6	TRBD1	ASTRRDRGNSPLR
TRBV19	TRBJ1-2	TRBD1	ASSIPTGEEGYT
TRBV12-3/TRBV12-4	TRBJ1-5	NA	ASSQRGTSNQPQH
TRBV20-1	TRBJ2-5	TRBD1	SATRTGRQETQY
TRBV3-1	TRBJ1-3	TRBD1	ASSQYRGGTGNTIY
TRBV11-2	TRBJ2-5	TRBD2	ASSLTGLAWETQY
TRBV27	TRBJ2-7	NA	ASSLWSGPSSYEQY
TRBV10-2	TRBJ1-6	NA	ASRDGRIYNSPLH
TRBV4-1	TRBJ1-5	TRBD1	ASSSSEGQGYHQPQH
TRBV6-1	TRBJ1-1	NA	ASSRWVSLTEAF
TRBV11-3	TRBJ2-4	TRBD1	ASSAGQASYIQY
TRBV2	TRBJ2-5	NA	ASHQETQY
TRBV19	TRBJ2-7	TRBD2	ASSIVERGKTYEQY
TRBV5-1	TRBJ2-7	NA	ASSSVPGSYEQY
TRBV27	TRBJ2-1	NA	ASSHRSYNEQF
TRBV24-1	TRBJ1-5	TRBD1	ATGDGDRGYQPQH
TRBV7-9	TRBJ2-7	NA	ASSLRGPHYEQY
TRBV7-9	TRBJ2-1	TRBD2	ASSQGTSVYHEQF
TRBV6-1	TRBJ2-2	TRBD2	ASSLTSGGAGELF
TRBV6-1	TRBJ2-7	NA	ASSSREIDEQY
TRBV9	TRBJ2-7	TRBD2	ASSVQAWGGEQY
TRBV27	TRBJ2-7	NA	ASSRTGLPPYEQY
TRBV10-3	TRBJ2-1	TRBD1	AISLTGGNEQF
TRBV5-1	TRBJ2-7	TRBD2	ASSLVLAGEQY
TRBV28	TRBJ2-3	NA	ASSYYAGPNTQY
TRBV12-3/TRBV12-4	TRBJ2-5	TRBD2	ASRGGLAGLQGTQY
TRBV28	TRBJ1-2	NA	AIRDNEPDGYT
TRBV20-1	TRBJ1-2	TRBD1	SAGTANYGYT
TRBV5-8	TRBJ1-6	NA	ASSLAAGVSYNSPLH
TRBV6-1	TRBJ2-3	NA	ASSYLGQRSDTQY
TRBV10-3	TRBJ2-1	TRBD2	AISLRSGMSYNEQF
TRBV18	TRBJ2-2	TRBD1	ASSTGTENTGELF
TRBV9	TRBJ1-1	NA	ASSLLFRVGNTEAF
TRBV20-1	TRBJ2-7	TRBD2	SAPGLAGDWRTYEQY
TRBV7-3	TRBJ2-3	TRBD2	ASSSGGLDTQY
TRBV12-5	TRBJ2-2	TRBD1	ASGLPTGTANTGELF
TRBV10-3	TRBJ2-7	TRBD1	AIRDSAYEQY
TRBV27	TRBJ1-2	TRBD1	ASSPLGQEENGYT
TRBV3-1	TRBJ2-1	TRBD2	ASSPERGGREQF
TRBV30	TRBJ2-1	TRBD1	ARQGAVNEQF
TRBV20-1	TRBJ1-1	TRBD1	SARETGEKNTEAF
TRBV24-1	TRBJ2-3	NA	ATSVPWTDTQY
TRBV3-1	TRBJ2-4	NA	ASSQTVFQNPAKNIQY
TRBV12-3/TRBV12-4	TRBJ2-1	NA	ASSTPPRGEQF
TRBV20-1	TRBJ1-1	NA	SARELGVGSTEAF
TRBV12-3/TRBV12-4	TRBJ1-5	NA	ASSFPSSNQPQH
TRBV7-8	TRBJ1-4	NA	ASSLRLFGEKLF